These T cell receptor beta chains were read from a single sample in a study of blood T cells in healthy people across ages. A single record per CDR3 protein comes from TCRdb applying MiXCR to the 5' RACE reads. Of 1.6 million or so distinct CDR3 sequences listed, 30% to 40% were seen once; the top ten hold about 11%. Specimen: blood. These receptors were obtained from a woman under 40 in good health. The CDR3 runs from the conserved cysteine through the conserved F or W. Fields, in order: clone size, J gene, D gene, V gene, CDR3 length, CDR3 protein, CDR3 DNA. The D gene is left open where the match is weak. Size values are once, few and many counts, or a class for expanded clones, and some rows have none.

size: many; J: TRBJ2-3; D: TRBD1; V: TRBV7-9; length: 14; CDR3: CASSPRQGSDTQYF; DNA: TGTGCCAGCAGCCCCAGACAGGGGTCAGATACGCAGTATTTT
size: few; J: TRBJ2-4; D: .; V: TRBV5-1; length: 18; CDR3: CASSPRRGGGFVKNIQYF; DNA: TGCGCCAGCAGCCCAAGGAGAGGGGGGGGCTTTGTCAAAAACATTCAGTACTTC
size: .; J: TRBJ2-7; D: .; V: TRBV20-1; length: 12; CDR3: CSARKGPYEQYF; DNA: TGCAGTGCTAGAAAGGGGCCCTACGAGCAGTACTTC
size: few; J: TRBJ2-3; D: .; V: TRBV18; length: 12; CDR3: CASSPSHDTQYF; DNA: TGTGCCAGCTCACCGTCTCATGATACGCAGTATTTT
size: .; J: TRBJ2-7; D: TRBD1; V: TRBV11-3; length: 16; CDR3: CASSFISTGVSYEQYF; DNA: TGTGCCAGCAGCTTTATCTCGACAGGGGTCTCCTACGAGCAGTACTTC
size: .; J: TRBJ1-2; D: .; V: TRBV27; length: 13; CDR3: CASSPGVIYGYTF; DNA: TGTGCCAGCAGCCCGGGGGTTATCTATGGCTACACCTTC
size: few; J: TRBJ2-7; D: .; V: TRBV18; length: 16; CDR3: CASSPQPLSGSYEQYF; DNA: TGTGCCAGCTCACCACAACCCCTCTCGGGCTCCTACGAGCAGTACTTC
size: .; J: TRBJ2-3; D: .; V: TRBV5-1; length: 13; CDR3: CASGPRGTDTQYF; DNA: TGCGCCAGCGGCCCGAGGGGGACAGATACGCAGTATTTT
size: .; J: TRBJ2-5; D: .; V: TRBV6-1; length: 15; CDR3: CASSEVWQGEETQYF; DNA: TGTGCCAGCAGTGAAGTGTGGCAGGGAGAGGAGACCCAGTACTTC
size: many; J: TRBJ2-5; D: .; V: TRBV7-8; length: 14; CDR3: CASSWSTQGETQYF; DNA: TGTGCCAGCAGCTGGTCCACCCAGGGGGAGACCCAGTACTTC
size: few; J: TRBJ2-5; D: TRBD2; V: TRBV12-3/TRBV12-4; length: 14; CDR3: CASSRIAGEETQYF; DNA: TGTGCCAGCAGTCGCATAGCGGGGGAAGAGACCCAGTACTTC
size: .; J: TRBJ2-1; D: TRBD2; V: TRBV3-1; length: 15; CDR3: CASSLGTRNFNEQFF; DNA: TGTGCCAGCAGCCTCGGGACTAGAAATTTCAATGAGCAGTTCTTC
size: .; J: TRBJ2-5; D: TRBD1; V: TRBV7-9; length: 15; CDR3: CASSLWDRDFDTQYF; DNA: TGTGCCAGCAGCTTATGGGACAGGGACTTTGATACCCAGTACTTC
size: .; J: TRBJ2-3; D: .; V: TRBV4-1; length: 16; CDR3: CASSQETLPSTDTQYF; DNA: TGCGCCAGCAGCCAAGAGACACTACCTAGCACAGATACGCAGTATTTT
size: .; J: TRBJ2-7; D: TRBD1; V: TRBV6-6; length: 13; CDR3: CASSDRGKHEQYF; DNA: TGTGCCAGCAGTGACAGGGGTAAGCACGAGCAGTACTTC
size: few; J: TRBJ2-4; D: .; V: TRBV30; length: 14; CDR3: CAWSVGAGQSIQYF; DNA: TGTGCCTGGAGTGTAGGGGCGGGACAGAGCATTCAGTACTTC
size: many; J: TRBJ1-4; D: TRBD1; V: TRBV7-9; length: 15; CDR3: CASSLAAGGGEKLFF; DNA: TGTGCCAGCAGCTTAGCTGCAGGGGGCGGGGAAAAACTGTTTTTT
size: .; J: TRBJ2-3; D: .; V: TRBV5-1; length: 16; CDR3: CASSSGGRTSTDTQYF; DNA: TGCGCCAGCAGCTCAGGAGGACGGACAAGCACAGATACGCAGTATTTT
size: .; J: TRBJ2-1; D: TRBD1; V: TRBV5-6; length: 15; CDR3: CASSPLGTGYNEQFF; DNA: TGTGCCAGCAGTCCTCTCGGGACAGGCTACAATGAGCAGTTCTTC
size: few; J: TRBJ2-7; D: TRBD2; V: TRBV6-2/TRBV6-3; length: 12; CDR3: CASGGTTYEQYF; DNA: TGTGCCAGCGGGGGGACTACCTACGAGCAGTACTTC
size: .; J: TRBJ2-3; D: TRBD2; V: TRBV7-9; length: 16; CDR3: CASSLDGGSVKDTQYF; DNA: TGTGCCAGCAGCTTAGATGGCGGGAGCGTAAAAGATACGCAGTATTTT
size: .; J: TRBJ2-7; D: .; V: TRBV4-1; length: 14; CDR3: CASSQDSVSYEQYF; DNA: TGCGCCAGCAGCCAAGATTCCGTATCCTACGAGCAGTACTTC
size: .; J: TRBJ2-1; D: .; V: TRBV13; length: 12; CDR3: CASSGGTLEQFF; DNA: TGTGCCAGCAGCGGAGGGACCCTAGAGCAGTTCTTC
size: .; J: TRBJ2-5; D: .; V: TRBV19; length: 12; CDR3: CATGGVRETQYF; DNA: TGTGCCACCGGCGGGGTAAGGGAGACCCAGTACTTC
size: .; J: TRBJ1-1; D: .; V: TRBV20-1; length: 14; CDR3: CSARAWQDKKEAFF; DNA: TGCAGTGCTAGAGCTTGGCAGGACAAGAAGGAAGCTTTCTTT
size: .; J: TRBJ2-5; D: TRBD2; V: TRBV3-1; length: 15; CDR3: CASSSWERGDGTQYF; DNA: TGTGCCAGCAGCTCCTGGGAGCGGGGGGATGGGACCCAGTACTTC
size: once; J: TRBJ2-3; D: TRBD1; V: TRBV6-6; length: 15; CDR3: CASSPEHRGPDTQYF; DNA: TGTGCCAGCAGCCCCGAGCACAGGGGGCCAGATACGCAGTATTTT
size: .; J: TRBJ2-2; D: TRBD2; V: TRBV4-1; length: 19; CDR3: CASSQEGVSGRADTGELFF; DNA: TGCGCCAGCAGCCAAGAGGGGGTTAGCGGGAGGGCCGACACCGGGGAGCTGTTTTTT
size: few; J: TRBJ2-1; D: .; V: TRBV20-1; length: 14; CDR3: CSASVGLLSNEQFF; DNA: TGCAGTGCTAGTGTGGGGCTCCTGTCCAATGAGCAGTTCTTC
size: .; J: TRBJ2-7; D: .; V: TRBV27; length: 15; CDR3: CASSLTGGGSSEQYF; DNA: TGTGCCAGCAGTTTAACAGGAGGGGGCTCCAGCGAGCAGTACTTC
size: few; J: TRBJ2-5; D: TRBD1; V: TRBV5-1; length: 14; CDR3: CASSLEGTGVIQYF; DNA: TGCGCCAGCAGCTTGGAAGGGACAGGGGTTATCCAGTACTTC
size: .; J: TRBJ1-1; D: TRBD1; V: TRBV19; length: 15; CDR3: CASSGPDRGSTEAFF; DNA: TGTGCCAGTAGTGGACCGGACAGGGGGAGCACTGAAGCTTTCTTT
size: few; J: TRBJ2-5; D: .; V: TRBV20-1; length: 13; CDR3: CSARVLGEETQYF; DNA: TGCAGTGCTCGAGTCCTAGGGGAAGAGACCCAGTACTTC
size: .; J: TRBJ2-5; D: .; V: TRBV7-7; length: 17; CDR3: CASSLSGVPNPQETQYF; DNA: TGTGCCAGCAGCTTATCAGGAGTACCAAACCCCCAAGAGACCCAGTACTTC
size: few; J: TRBJ2-1; D: TRBD1; V: TRBV11-2; length: 15; CDR3: CASSLTGKTYNEQFF; DNA: TGTGCCAGCAGCCTGACAGGGAAGACCTACAATGAGCAGTTCTTC
size: .; J: TRBJ2-7; D: .; V: TRBV30; length: 15; CDR3: CAWSQPKLQGYEQYF; DNA: TGTGCCTGGAGTCAACCAAAATTACAGGGATACGAGCAGTACTTC
size: .; J: TRBJ1-1; D: .; V: TRBV20-1; length: 14; CDR3: CSAPTTGHNTEAFF; DNA: TGCAGTGCGCCAACTACAGGGCACAACACTGAAGCTTTCTTT
size: few; J: TRBJ2-3; D: TRBD2; V: TRBV2; length: 17; CDR3: CASSERTSGRSTDTQYF; DNA: TGTGCCAGCAGTGAAAGGACTAGCGGGAGGAGCACAGATACGCAGTATTTT
size: many; J: TRBJ2-3; D: .; V: TRBV4-1; length: 15; CDR3: CASSPGWGIADTQYF; DNA: TGCGCCAGCAGCCCTGGATGGGGGATTGCAGATACGCAGTATTTT
size: .; J: TRBJ1-2; D: .; V: TRBV5-6; length: 14; CDR3: CASSFSRGIKGYTF; DNA: TGTGCCAGCAGCTTTAGTCGGGGTATAAAAGGCTACACCTTC
size: .; J: TRBJ2-2; D: .; V: TRBV24-1; length: 12; CDR3: CATSTGTGELFF; DNA: TGTGCCACCAGTACAGGGACCGGGGAGCTGTTTTTT
size: few; J: TRBJ2-1; D: .; V: TRBV15; length: 13; CDR3: CATSRDTGAGQFF; DNA: TGTGCCACCAGCAGAGATACGGGGGCAGGACAGTTCTTC